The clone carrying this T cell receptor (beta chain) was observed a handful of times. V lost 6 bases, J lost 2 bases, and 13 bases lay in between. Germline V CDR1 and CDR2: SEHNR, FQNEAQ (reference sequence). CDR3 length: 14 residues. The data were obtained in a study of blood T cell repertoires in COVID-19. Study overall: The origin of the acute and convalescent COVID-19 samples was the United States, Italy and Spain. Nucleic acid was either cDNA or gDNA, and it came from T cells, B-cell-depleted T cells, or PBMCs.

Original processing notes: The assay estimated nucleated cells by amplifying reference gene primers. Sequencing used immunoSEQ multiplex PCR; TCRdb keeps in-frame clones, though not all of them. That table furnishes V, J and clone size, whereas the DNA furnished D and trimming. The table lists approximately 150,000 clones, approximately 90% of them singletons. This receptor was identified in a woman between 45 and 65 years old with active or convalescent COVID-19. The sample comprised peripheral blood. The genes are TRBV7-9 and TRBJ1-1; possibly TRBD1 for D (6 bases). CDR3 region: CASRSPGVNTEAFF. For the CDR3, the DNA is TGTGCCAGCAGATCTCCAGGGGTAAACACTGAAGCTTTCTTT.